This is a list of T cell receptor beta chains from one sample in a study of identical twins. TCRdb fed the 5' RACE reads into MiXCR, producing one record per CDR3 protein. The table records 550,000 to 800,000 distinct CDR3 sequences, under 8.5% of them present only once. These data were likewise used in another study, on yellow fever vaccine responses in identical twins.

Sequencing input: PBMCs. These receptors all stem from a young woman in good health. CDR3s include the opening cysteine and the closing phenylalanine or tryptophan. D genes are given only for firm matches. Clone sizes are given selectively: once, few, many, or a class where the clone is expanded.

size,D,V,J,DNA,CDR3
many,TRBD1,TRBV6-1,TRBJ2-3,TGTGCCAGCAGCGACAGGGGAGTTTCTATCACAGATACGCAGTATTTT,CASSDRGVSITDTQYF
many,NA,TRBV12-3/TRBV12-4,TRBJ2-2,TGTGCCACCTTCTCTGGCACCGGGGAGCTGTTTTTT,CATFSGTGELFF
few,NA,TRBV5-1,TRBJ1-2,TGCGCCAGCAGCTCGGCGGTCGTTCTGGGCTACACCTTC,CASSSAVVLGYTF
NA,NA,TRBV12-3/TRBV12-4,TRBJ1-6,TGTGCCAGCAGTCCGGGGGGGGGCTCCTATAATTCACCCCTCCACTTT,CASSPGGGSYNSPLHF
NA,TRBD2,TRBV4-1,TRBJ2-7,TGCGCCAGCAGCCAAGCCCACGGGACTACAAACTACGAGCAGTACTTC,CASSQAHGTTNYEQYF
many,NA,TRBV28,TRBJ1-3,TGTGCCAGCAGTCAAAGCGGGGGAAGCTCTGGAAACACCATATATTTT,CASSQSGGSSGNTIYF
few,NA,TRBV29-1,TRBJ2-5,TGCAGCGTTGAGTTAAGAGCGGACGACGGGACCCAGTACTTC,CSVELRADDGTQYF
few,TRBD1,TRBV12-3/TRBV12-4,TRBJ1-1,TGTGCCAGCAGTTCCCAGACAGGGAGGACTGAAGCTTTCTTT,CASSSQTGRTEAFF
few,NA,TRBV10-2,TRBJ1-2,TGCGCCAGCAGTGACGGGCCAGTGAGCTATGGCTACACCTTC,CASSDGPVSYGYTF
few,NA,TRBV7-9,TRBJ2-2,TGTGCCAGCAGATCCACCGGGATAGATACCGGGGAGCTGTTTTTT,CASRSTGIDTGELFF
many,NA,TRBV24-1,TRBJ2-1,TGTGCCACCAGTGATCAAAGGGCAGGGAGCTCCTACAATGAGCAGTTCTTC,CATSDQRAGSSYNEQFF
few,TRBD2,TRBV12-5,TRBJ2-1,TGTGCTAGTGGTTTAGACACGGGACTAGCGGGGGGGCTAGGTGAGCAGTTCTTC,CASGLDTGLAGGLGEQFF
few,TRBD2,TRBV6-5,TRBJ2-2,TGTGCCAGCAGTTATTTTGGGACTAGCGGTAACACCGGGGAGCTGTTTTTT,CASSYFGTSGNTGELFF
NA,TRBD2,TRBV7-2,TRBJ2-1,TGTGCCAGCAGCCCCAAACTAGCGCCCAATGAGCAGTTCTTC,CASSPKLAPNEQFF
many,TRBD1,TRBV24-1,TRBJ1-5,TGTGCCACCAGTGATGGAACGACAGGGTCCCAGCATTTT,CATSDGTTGSQHF
few,NA,TRBV7-2,TRBJ2-5,TGTGCCAGCAGCTCCCCAAAATCAACTAATCGGACCCAGTACTTC,CASSSPKSTNRTQYF
few,TRBD2,TRBV28,TRBJ2-5,TGTGCCAGCAGCCCCAGCGGGAGTCGTCGAGAGACCCAGTACTTC,CASSPSGSRRETQYF
few,NA,TRBV12-5,TRBJ1-1,TGTGCTAGTGGTTTGGTGAGAACTGAATGGGTGGGCGGCACTGAAGCTTTCTTT,CASGLVRTEWVGGTEAFF
NA,NA,TRBV6-5,TRBJ1-1,TGTGCCAGCAGTTACAACCCCCTGACGGGGAACACTGAAGCTTTCTTT,CASSYNPLTGNTEAFF
many,TRBD2,TRBV4-1,TRBJ2-3,TGCGCCAGCAGCCAAGGGAGCGGGGGCCAATATTTAACAGATACGCAGTATTTT,CASSQGSGGQYLTDTQYF
few,TRBD1,TRBV7-9,TRBJ2-7,TGTGCCAGCAGCTCTGGGGACAGAAGGACCTACGAGCAGTACTTC,CASSSGDRRTYEQYF
few,TRBD1,TRBV29-1,TRBJ1-2,TGCAGCGTGAGAGGGGGCGCCAACTATGGCTACACCTTC,CSVRGGANYGYTF
NA,NA,TRBV27,TRBJ2-7,TGTGCCAGCAGTTTTGACCTACCGACTGGGAGTGAGCAGTACTTC,CASSFDLPTGSEQYF
few,NA,TRBV2,TRBJ1-2,TGTGCCAGCAGAACTGGACAGCGCGAAGGCTATGGCTACACCTTC,CASRTGQREGYGYTF
NA,TRBD1,TRBV5-1,TRBJ2-3,TGCGCCAGCAACCCAGGGACAGGGGACACCACAGATACGCAGTATTTT,CASNPGTGDTTDTQYF
many,NA,TRBV24-1,TRBJ2-1,TGTGCCACCAGTATGGACAGTTTCAACAATGAGCAGTTCTTC,CATSMDSFNNEQFF
few,TRBD2,TRBV14,TRBJ2-1,TGTGCCAGCTGTAAGGGACTAGCGGACTACAATGAGCAGTTCTTC,CASCKGLADYNEQFF
NA,TRBD1,TRBV7-9,TRBJ2-3,TGTGCCAGCAGCCAACAGGGGGCGCGGGCAGATACGCAGTATTTT,CASSQQGARADTQYF
NA,NA,TRBV12-3/TRBV12-4,TRBJ2-5,TGTGCCAGCAGTACACCCCCCGGGGCCCAGTACTTC,CASSTPPGAQYF
many,NA,TRBV4-1,TRBJ2-1,TGCGCCAGCAGCCAAGGGGACGTTGGGGCTGAGCAGTTCTTC,CASSQGDVGAEQFF
NA,TRBD2,TRBV25-1,TRBJ2-5,TGTGCCAGCAGTGCTAGCGGGAGTGAGACCCAGTACTTC,CASSASGSETQYF
NA,TRBD2,TRBV6-1,TRBJ2-1,TGTGCCAGCAGTGAATGGGGCACACTAGCGGAATACAATGAGCAGTTCTTC,CASSEWGTLAEYNEQFF
few,NA,TRBV12-3/TRBV12-4,TRBJ2-3,TGTGCCAGCAGTTTCTCCCTAGCGAATACGCAGTATTTT,CASSFSLANTQYF
few,TRBD2,TRBV12-3/TRBV12-4,TRBJ2-1,TGTGCCAGCAGACTAGCGGTTTACAATGAGCAGTTCTTC,CASRLAVYNEQFF
few,NA,TRBV12-3/TRBV12-4,TRBJ1-6,TGTGCCAGCACCCCCGACATGGCCTATAATTCACCCCTCCACTTT,CASTPDMAYNSPLHF
few,NA,TRBV10-3,TRBJ2-1,TGTGCCATCAGACTGAATTCTACTGAGCAGTTCTTC,CAIRLNSTEQFF
few,NA,TRBV5-1,TRBJ2-3,TGCGCCAGCAGCTTGACCGGGGAAAGGGGCACAGATACGCAGTATTTT,CASSLTGERGTDTQYF
many,NA,TRBV12-3/TRBV12-4,TRBJ2-6,TGTGCCAGCAGTTTCTTACCTAGACGGGGGGCCAACGTCCTGACTTTC,CASSFLPRRGANVLTF
NA,NA,TRBV6-5,TRBJ1-1,TGTGCCAGCAGTGCTCGAGCTGAAGGGGCCGCGGCTGAAGCTTTCTTT,CASSARAEGAAAEAFF
NA,NA,TRBV12-3/TRBV12-4,TRBJ2-2,TGTGCCAGCAGTCATGGGATTGGGGAGCTGTTTTTT,CASSHGIGELFF
few,TRBD2,TRBV6-1,TRBJ2-1,TGTGCCAGCAGTCCACGGGGGACTAGCGGGAGGAGTATGTATGAGCAGTTCTTC,CASSPRGTSGRSMYEQFF
NA,TRBD1,TRBV7-9,TRBJ2-1,TGTGCCAGCAGCTTAGAGAGACAGGGTCCCAATGAGCAGTTCTTC,CASSLERQGPNEQFF
many,NA,TRBV6-1,TRBJ2-1,TGTGCCAGCAAAAAACAGGGTAGGGGTGAGCAGTTCTTC,CASKKQGRGEQFF
many,NA,TRBV6-5,TRBJ1-5,TGTGCCAGCAGTTACTCTGGCAAGTATCAGCCCCAGCATTTT,CASSYSGKYQPQHF
NA,TRBD1,TRBV27,TRBJ2-7,TGTGCCAGCAGCCTTGACAGGGGATTCTACGAGCAGTACTTC,CASSLDRGFYEQYF
many,TRBD1,TRBV20-1,TRBJ2-1,TGCAGTGCTAGGGCGGACAGGGTTCCCTATCTGTTCTTC,CSARADRVPYLFF
NA,NA,TRBV12-3/TRBV12-4,TRBJ1-2,TGTGCCAGCAGTTTATCAGGGACCCATAACTATGGCTACACCTTC,CASSLSGTHNYGYTF
few,TRBD2,TRBV10-3,TRBJ2-1,TGTGCCATCAGTAGGACTAGCGGGGGGGAATACAATGAGCAGTTCTTC,CAISRTSGGEYNEQFF
many,NA,TRBV7-2,TRBJ1-3,TGTGCCAGCAGCCGCAGGGTGGGTTCTGGAAACACCATATATTTT,CASSRRVGSGNTIYF
few,TRBD1,TRBV24-1,TRBJ2-1,TGTGCCACCAGTGATCTCCTGACAGGGGGCAATGAGCAGTTCTTC,CATSDLLTGGNEQFF
NA,NA,TRBV5-1,TRBJ2-3,TGCGCCAGCAGCTTGGTGCGCGGGGGCCGCACAGATACGCAGTATTTT,CASSLVRGGRTDTQYF
NA,NA,TRBV6-2/TRBV6-3,TRBJ2-1,TGTGCCAGCAGTTACAGTAAGGCGGGGAATGAGCAGTTCTTC,CASSYSKAGNEQFF